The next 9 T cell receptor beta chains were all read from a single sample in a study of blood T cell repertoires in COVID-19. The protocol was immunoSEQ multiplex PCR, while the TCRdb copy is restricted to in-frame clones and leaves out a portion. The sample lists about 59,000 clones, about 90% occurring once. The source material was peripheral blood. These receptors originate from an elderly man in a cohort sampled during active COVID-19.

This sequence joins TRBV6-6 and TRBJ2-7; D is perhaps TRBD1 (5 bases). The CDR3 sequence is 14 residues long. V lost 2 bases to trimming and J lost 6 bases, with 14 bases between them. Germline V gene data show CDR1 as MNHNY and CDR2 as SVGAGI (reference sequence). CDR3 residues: CASSYGAAGFEQYF. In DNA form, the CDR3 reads TGTGCCAGCAGTTACGGTGCCGCAGGGTTCGAGCAGTACTTC.

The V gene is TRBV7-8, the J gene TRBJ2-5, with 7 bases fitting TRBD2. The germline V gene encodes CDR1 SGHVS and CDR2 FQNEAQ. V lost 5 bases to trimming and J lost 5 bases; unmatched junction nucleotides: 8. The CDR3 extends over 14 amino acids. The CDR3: CASSKGEGLETQYF. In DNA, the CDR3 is TGTGCCAGCAGCAAAGGGGAGGGGCTGGAGACCCAGTACTTC.

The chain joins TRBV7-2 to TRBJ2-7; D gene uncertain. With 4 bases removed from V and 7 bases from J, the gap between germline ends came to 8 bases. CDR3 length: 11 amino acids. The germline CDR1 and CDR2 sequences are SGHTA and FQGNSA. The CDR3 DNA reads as TGTGCCAGCAGCTCAAGCTGGGAGCAGTACTTC. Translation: CASSSSWEQYF.

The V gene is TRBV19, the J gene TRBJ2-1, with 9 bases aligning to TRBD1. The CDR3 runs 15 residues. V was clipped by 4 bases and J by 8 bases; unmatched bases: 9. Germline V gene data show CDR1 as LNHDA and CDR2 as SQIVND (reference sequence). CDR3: CASSTPGQGIDEQFF. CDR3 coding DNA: TGTGCCAGTAGTACGCCGGGACAGGGTATCGATGAGCAGTTCTTC.

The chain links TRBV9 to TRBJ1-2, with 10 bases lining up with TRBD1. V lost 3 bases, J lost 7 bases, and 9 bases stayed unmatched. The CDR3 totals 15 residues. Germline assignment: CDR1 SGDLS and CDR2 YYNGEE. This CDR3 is CASSADGQGVPGYTF. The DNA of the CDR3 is TGTGCCAGCAGCGCAGACGGACAGGGGGTACCTGGCTACACCTTC.

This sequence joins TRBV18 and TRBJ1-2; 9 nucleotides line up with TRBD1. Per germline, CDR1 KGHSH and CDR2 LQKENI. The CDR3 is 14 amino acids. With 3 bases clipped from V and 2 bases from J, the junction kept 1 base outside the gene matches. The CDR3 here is CASSPGTGNYGYTF. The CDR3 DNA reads TGTGCCAGCTCACCCGGGACAGGGAACTATGGCTACACCTTC.

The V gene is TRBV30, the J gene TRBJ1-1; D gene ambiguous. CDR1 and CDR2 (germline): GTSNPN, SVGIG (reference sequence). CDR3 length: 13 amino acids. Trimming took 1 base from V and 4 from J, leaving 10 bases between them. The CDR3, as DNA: TGTGCCTGGAGTGCCCCCTCAGGCACTGAAGCTTTCTTT. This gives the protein CAWSAPSGTEAFF.

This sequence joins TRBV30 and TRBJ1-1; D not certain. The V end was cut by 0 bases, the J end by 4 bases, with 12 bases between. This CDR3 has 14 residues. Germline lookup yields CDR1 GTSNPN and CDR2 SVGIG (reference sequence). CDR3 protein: CAWSVSGRRTEAFF. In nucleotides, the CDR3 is TGTGCCTGGAGTGTATCTGGGCGACGCACTGAAGCTTTCTTT.

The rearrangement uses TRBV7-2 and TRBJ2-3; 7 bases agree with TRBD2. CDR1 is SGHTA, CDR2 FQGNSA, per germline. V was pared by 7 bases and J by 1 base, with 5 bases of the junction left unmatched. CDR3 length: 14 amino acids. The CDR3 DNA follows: TGTGCCAGCACCGTTGGGGGGGGCACAGATACGCAGTATTTT. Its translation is CASTVGGGTDTQYF.